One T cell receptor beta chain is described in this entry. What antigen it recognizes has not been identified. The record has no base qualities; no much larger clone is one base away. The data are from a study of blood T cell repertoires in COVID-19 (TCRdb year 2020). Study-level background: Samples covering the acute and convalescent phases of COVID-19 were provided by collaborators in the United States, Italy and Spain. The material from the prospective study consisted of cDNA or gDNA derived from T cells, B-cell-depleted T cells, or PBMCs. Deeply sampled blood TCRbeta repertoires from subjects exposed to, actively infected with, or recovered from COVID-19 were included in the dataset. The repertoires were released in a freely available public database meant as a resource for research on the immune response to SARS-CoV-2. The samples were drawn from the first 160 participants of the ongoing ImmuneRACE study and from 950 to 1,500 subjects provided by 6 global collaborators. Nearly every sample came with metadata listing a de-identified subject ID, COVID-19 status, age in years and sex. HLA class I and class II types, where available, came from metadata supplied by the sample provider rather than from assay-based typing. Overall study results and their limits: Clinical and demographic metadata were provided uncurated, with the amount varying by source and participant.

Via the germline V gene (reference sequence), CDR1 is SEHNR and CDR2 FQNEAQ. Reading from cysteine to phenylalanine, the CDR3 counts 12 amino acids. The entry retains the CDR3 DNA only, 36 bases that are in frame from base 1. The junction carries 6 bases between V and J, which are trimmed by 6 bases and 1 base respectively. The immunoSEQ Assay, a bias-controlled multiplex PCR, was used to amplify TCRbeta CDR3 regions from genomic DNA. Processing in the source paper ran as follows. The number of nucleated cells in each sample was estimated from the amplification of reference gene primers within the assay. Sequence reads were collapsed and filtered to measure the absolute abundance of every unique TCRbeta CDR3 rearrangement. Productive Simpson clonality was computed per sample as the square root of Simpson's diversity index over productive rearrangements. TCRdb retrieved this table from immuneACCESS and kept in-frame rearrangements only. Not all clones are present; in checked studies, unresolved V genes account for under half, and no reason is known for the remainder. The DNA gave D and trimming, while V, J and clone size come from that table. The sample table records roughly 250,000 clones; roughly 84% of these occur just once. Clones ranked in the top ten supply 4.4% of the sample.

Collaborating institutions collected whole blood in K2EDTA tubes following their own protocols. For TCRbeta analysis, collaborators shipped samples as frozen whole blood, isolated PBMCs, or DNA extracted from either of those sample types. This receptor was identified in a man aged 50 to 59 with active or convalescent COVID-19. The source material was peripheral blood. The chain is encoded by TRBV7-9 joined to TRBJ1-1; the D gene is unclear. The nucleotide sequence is TGTGCCAGCAGTAATAGGAACACTGAAGCTTTCTTT. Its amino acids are CASSNRNTEAFF.